The subject of this entry is one TCR beta chain. This record belongs to a study of OX40 agonist ivuxolimab in advanced cancers. Study-wide background: Patients received ivuxolimab, an intravenous treatment, every 2 weeks at 0.01 to 10 mg/kg.

Blood draws occurred at baseline, cycle 4 day 1, and cycle 7 day 1. CDR1 is SGHAT and CDR2 is FQNNGV in the germline V gene. The CDR3 extends over 13 amino acids. Trimming cost V 9 bases and J 4 bases, with 13 bases left between them. Assay used: immunoSEQ multiplex PCR; TCRdb lists only in-frame clones, some missing. Of tens of thousands of clones listed, more than 85% are singletons. The sample was CD4+ or CD8+ T cells sorted from blood, taken in a trial of the OX40 agonist ivuxolimab. The TCR was taken from an adult with an advanced solid tumor such as melanoma, head and neck, liver or kidney cancer. The chain combines TRBV11-2 with TRBJ2-1, with D maybe TRBD2 (7 bases). The CDR3 is CARRGGGYNEQFF. In nucleotides, the CDR3 is TGTGCCAGAAGGGGGGGAGGGTACAATGAGCAGTTCTTC.